This TCR beta chain emerged from a study of cytomegalovirus exposure and HLA in healthy donors. Looking at the study overall: Among about 179 million T cells, an earlier analysis found about 100 million unique TCR beta sequences. Study outcomes and limitations: A highly shared variant cluster was judged a likely technical artifact.

Primers for the PCR totalled 60 Vbeta and 13 Jbeta. TCRdb's copy holds only in-frame clones and misses some; the assay was immunoSEQ multiplex PCR. The sample lists about 170,000 clones; under 85% were seen once. CDR1 is SGHVS and CDR2 is FNYEAQ in the germline V gene. This CDR3 contains 14 residues. V lost 4 bases, J lost 3 bases, and 7 bases lay in between. As concerns this clone: Its antigen is not identified.

The receptor's source is a woman under 30 in good health and CMV-seropositive. Sequencing was done on a sample of PBMCs. This sequence joins TRBV7-6 and TRBJ1-6, with a weak D call TRBD1 (6 bases). CDR3 sequence: CASSSDSYNSPLHF. CDR3 nucleotides: TGTGCCAGCAGCTCGGACAGCTATAATTCACCCCTCCACTTT.